This T cell receptor beta chain is from a study of shared clonotypes between healthy human individuals. The split of CD4+ cells yielded CD45RA+ naive and CD45RA-negative memory subsets. Per the study methods: Filtering was not the same, since immunoSEQ gave junction-only sequences without quality scores. The data were produced by immunoSEQ multiplex PCR, yet TCRdb's version contains in-frame clones alone and is incomplete. The V and J calls and clone size are taken from that table; D and trimming were inferred from the DNA. The sample carries about 1 million clones, more than 60% recorded once. The CDR3 spans 14 residues. Germline loops: CDR1 SGHRS, CDR2 YFSETQ. Trimming removed 2 bases at V and 5 bases at J, with 14 bases between.

Sequenced sample: memory CD4+ T cells sorted from blood. The sample's subset: CD45RA-negative fraction. This TCR came from a young man in good health. The rearrangement links TRBV5-1 to TRBJ2-7; no firm D call. The CDR3 is CASSFFNSPDEQYF. CDR3 coding DNA: TGCGCCAGCAGCTTTTTCAACTCCCCCGACGAGCAGTACTTC.